The 31 T cell receptor beta chains below all came from one sample that was sequenced in a study of blood T cell repertoires in COVID-19. Clones were read by immunoSEQ multiplex PCR, and TCRdb kept only the in-frame ones, dropping some. The table lists tens of thousands of clones, 88% of them singletons. Sequencing input: peripheral blood. The receptors stem from a woman over 75 with active or convalescent COVID-19.

The chain links TRBV4-1 to TRBJ2-4, with a possible D match to TRBD2 (7 bases). Germline CDR1 is MGHRA and CDR2 is YSYEKL. With 0 bases removed from V and 0 bases from J, the gap between germline ends came to 12 bases. CDR3 length equals 17 residues. CDR3 nucleotides: TGCGCCAGCAGCCAAGAGGGGGCGGGAGTAGCCAAAAACATTCAGTACTTC. Translated, it gives CASSQEGAGVAKNIQYF.

This clone was counted only a few times. The chain employs TRBV6-6 and TRBJ2-7; D unresolved. V shed 2 bases and J shed 2 bases, with 13 bases lying between them. Germline CDR1 and CDR2: MNHNY and SVGAGI (reference sequence). The CDR3 covers 15 residues. The CDR3 region has the DNA TGTGCCAGCAGTTACGGCGCAGTAGCCACCTACGAGCAGTACTTC. This translates into CASSYGAVATYEQYF.

The chain is built from TRBV27 and TRBJ2-1; TRBD2 is a possible D gene (7 bases). Between the trimmed V and J ends, which lost 7 bases and 7 bases, there was a span of 20 bases. This CDR3 region has 15 residues. Germline V gives CDR1 MNHEY, CDR2 SMNVEV (reference sequence). CDR3 nucleotides: TGTGCCAGCACCTTTGGCGGGGGCCCGGGGAATGAGCAGTTCTTC. The encoded protein is CASTFGGGPGNEQFF.

The V gene is TRBV7-9, the J gene TRBJ2-3; the D is unclear. V lost 8 bases and J 0 bases, leaving 12 bases between the germline ends. Germline CDR1 reads SEHNR; CDR2 reads FQNEAQ (reference sequence). The CDR3 runs 14 residues. This CDR3 is CASLTFSSTDTQYF. In DNA, the CDR3 is TGTGCCAGCCTGACTTTCTCTAGCACAGATACGCAGTATTTT.

The chain uses TRBV7-9 and TRBJ1-6, with D hard to call. This CDR3 is 15 amino acids long. V lost 5 bases to trimming and J lost 7 bases, with 15 bases between them. Per the germline V gene, CDR1 is SEHNR and CDR2 is FQNEAQ (reference sequence). This CDR3 is CASSTGPPGNSPLHF. In DNA form, the CDR3 reads TGTGCCAGCAGCACCGGCCCCCCCGGGAATTCACCCCTCCACTTT.

Note on this clone: Other DNA sequences in this sample translate to the same CDR3. The chain recombines TRBV5-1 with TRBJ1-1, with D hard to call. Germline loops: CDR1 SGHRS, CDR2 YFSETQ. Trimming shortened V by 2 bases and J by 2 bases, and 7 bases separated the two germline ends. The CDR3 contains 13 residues. This CDR3 reads CASSFAGNTEAFF. The DNA of the CDR3 is TGCGCCAGCAGCTTCGCGGGAAACACTGAAGCTTTCTTT.

This chain links TRBV27 with TRBJ2-6; 7 bases align to TRBD1. Per the germline V gene, CDR1 is MNHEY and CDR2 is SMNVEV (reference sequence). The CDR3 length is 16 residues. V was pared by 0 bases and J by 4 bases, with 3 bases of the junction left unmatched. The CDR3 loop is CASSLSDRAGANVLTF. The DNA for the CDR3 is TGTGCCAGCAGTTTATCCGACAGGGCGGGGGCCAACGTCCTGACTTTC.

CDR3 amino acids: CASSLAGGPGANVLTF. CDR3 DNA: TGCGCCAGCAGCTTGGCGGGAGGGCCTGGGGCCAACGTCCTGACTTTC. The chain carries TRBV5-1 and TRBJ2-6; 8 bases map to TRBD2. This CDR3 is 16 amino acids long. Germline-derived CDR1 and CDR2 are SGHRS and YFSETQ. With V trimmed by 0 bases and J by 2 bases, 1 base remained unmatched.

This clone was detected only once. The chain has TRBV5-6 and TRBJ2-5, with 8 bases matching TRBD2. CDR1 and CDR2 from the germline V gene are SGHDT and YYEEEE. After removal of 4 bases from V and 4 bases from J, the junction contained 6 bases not matched to a gene. This CDR3 has 14 residues. This chain's CDR3 is CASSLRGGSETQYF. In nucleotides, the CDR3 is TGTGCCAGCAGCCTACGGGGGGGCTCAGAGACCCAGTACTTC.

The chain links TRBV7-9 to TRBJ2-7; the D is unclear. The CDR3 has 12 residues. CDR1 and CDR2 from the germline V gene are SEHNR and FQNEAQ (reference sequence). V lost 5 bases to trimming and J lost 5 bases, with 10 bases between them. CDR3 residues: CASSPSSNEQYF. The CDR3 region has the DNA TGTGCCAGCAGCCCATCATCCAACGAGCAGTACTTC.

This chain connects TRBV7-2 to TRBJ1-2, with D tentatively TRBD1 (6 bases). The CDR3 consists of 11 residues. The V gene lost 5 bases and the J gene lost 7 bases, with 8 bases spanning the gap. CDR1 is SGHTA and CDR2 is FQGNSA in the germline V gene. The CDR3 is CASSTGSGYTF. CDR3 sequence (DNA): TGTGCCAGCAGCACAGGGTCTGGCTACACCTTC.

This chain links TRBV7-3 with TRBJ2-7; D ambiguous. Per the germline V gene, CDR1 is SGHTA and CDR2 is FQGTGA. Trimming removed 4 bases at V and 0 bases at J, with 13 bases between. The CDR3 has 15 residues. CDR3 amino acids: CASSYKRVPSYEQYF. Here the CDR3 DNA reads TGTGCCAGCAGCTATAAACGGGTCCCCTCCTACGAGCAGTACTTC.

This rearrangement joins TRBV7-8 to TRBJ2-5, with D perhaps TRBD1 (5 bases). The CDR3 has 13 residues. V was clipped by 1 base and J by 2 bases, with 5 bases between them. Germline V gene lookup returns CDR1 SGHVS and CDR2 FQNEAQ. DNA for the CDR3: TGTGCCAGCAGCTTAGGACAGCAAGAGACCCAGTACTTC. This translates into CASSLGQQETQYF.

The chain combines TRBV29-1 with TRBJ1-2; the D gene is possibly TRBD1 (5 bases). The V gene's germline CDR1 is SQVTM and CDR2 ANQGSEA. CDR3 length: 13 residues. Trimming removed 3 bases at V and 2 bases at J, with 10 bases between. DNA for the CDR3: TGCAGCGTTGATGGAGGGGCGAACTATGGCTACACCTTC. Encoded protein: CSVDGGANYGYTF.

The sample holds one count of this clone. This chain joins TRBV3-1 (or the pseudogene TRBV3-2) and TRBJ2-2, with 7 bases matching TRBD2. V trimming: 2 bases; J trimming: 6 bases; junction bases outside the gene matches: 3. This CDR3 spans 14 amino acids. Germline loops: CDR1 LGHDT, CDR2 YNNKEL (reference sequence). This CDR3 reads CASSQRGSPGELFF. The CDR3 DNA is TGTGCCAGCAGCCAACGCGGGAGCCCCGGGGAGCTGTTTTTT.

This rearrangement joins TRBV10-2 to TRBJ1-3, with D hard to call. Trimming shortened V by 2 bases and J by 1 base, and 9 bases separated the two germline ends. The CDR3 has 15 amino acids. Germline assignment: CDR1 WSHSY and CDR2 SAAADI. The CDR3 spells CASSEVGSSGNTIYF. CDR3 in DNA: TGCGCCAGCAGTGAGGTGGGGAGTTCTGGAAACACCATATATTTT.

This clone is a singleton in its sample. In nucleotides, the CDR3 is TGTGCCACCAGCGGAACAGGGGGTACTGGAAACACCATATATTTT. Amino acid sequence: CATSGTGGTGNTIYF. The chain uses TRBV15 and TRBJ1-3, with 8 bases matching TRBD1. Germline CDR1 is LNHNV and CDR2 is YYDKDF (reference sequence). After removal of 5 bases from V and 2 bases from J, the junction contained 5 bases not matched to a gene. This CDR3 has 15 amino acids.

The chain employs TRBV4-3 and TRBJ2-7, with 8 bases aligning to TRBD1. Unmatched junction bases numbered 8, after V lost 5 bases and J lost 5 bases. The length of the CDR3 is 14 residues. The germline CDR1 and CDR2 sequences are LGHNA and YSLEER. The CDR3 protein is CASSYRTGINEQYF. The CDR3 DNA sequence: TGCGCCAGCAGCTACAGGACAGGGATCAACGAGCAGTACTTC.

This clone was recorded only once. The chain has TRBV6-2 or TRBV6-3 and TRBJ2-3, with a tentative D call TRBD2 (6 bases). Trimming left V 0 bases short and J 1 base short, with 11 bases between. This CDR3 has 16 amino acids. From germline, CDR1 is MNHEY and CDR2 SVGEGT. The CDR3 protein is CASSYSWRDGTDTQYF. Here the CDR3 DNA reads TGTGCCAGCAGTTACTCGTGGCGGGATGGCACAGATACGCAGTATTTT.

This clone is a singleton in its sample. The chain recombines TRBV5-1 with TRBJ2-1; TRBD2 aligns across 8 bases. Germline loops: CDR1 SGHRS, CDR2 YFSETQ. Trimming cost V 4 bases and J 1 base; bases outside gene matches: 4. There are 15 residues in the CDR3. This CDR3 is CASSVLAESYNEQFF. The CDR3 DNA reads TGCGCCAGCAGCGTACTAGCGGAGTCCTACAATGAGCAGTTCTTC.

This rearrangement joins TRBV5-1 to TRBJ2-1; D remains unclear. This CDR3 contains 16 residues. CDR1 and CDR2 (germline): SGHRS, YFSETQ. With 4 bases removed from V and 4 bases from J, the gap between germline ends came to 18 bases. CDR3 in amino acids: CASSDSPEQSYNEQFF. The CDR3 DNA follows: TGCGCCAGCAGCGACTCCCCCGAGCAGTCTTACAATGAGCAGTTCTTC.

As regards this clone: Different DNA sequences within this sample yield the same CDR3. The V call is TRBV19, the J call TRBJ2-3; 12 positions agree with TRBD2. The CDR3 is 15 amino acids. CDR1 LNHDA and CDR2 SQIVND come from the germline V gene (reference sequence). After removal of 4 bases from V and 3 bases from J, the junction contained 2 bases not matched to a gene. The CDR3 bases are TGTGCCAGTAGTACCGGACTAGCGGGAACAGATACGCAGTATTTT. It translates to CASSTGLAGTDTQYF.

This chain joins TRBV6-4 and TRBJ2-3; 13 bases align to TRBD2. Per the germline V gene, CDR1 is MRHNA and CDR2 is SNTAGT. With V trimmed by 6 bases and J by 3 bases, 9 bases remained unmatched. CDR3 length: 17 residues. CDR3 DNA: TGTGCCAGCAGCTCCTGGACTAGCGGGAGTGCGACAGATACGCAGTATTTT. Translated: CASSSWTSGSATDTQYF.

The genes are TRBV2 and TRBJ2-7, with a tentative D call TRBD2 (5 bases). Between the trimmed V and J ends, which lost 6 bases and 0 bases, there was a span of 9 bases. There are 13 residues in the CDR3. CDR1 SNHLY and CDR2 FYNNEI come from the germline V gene. The CDR3 bases are TGTGCCAGCAGCCTGGAGGTCTCCTACGAGCAGTACTTC. Translating it yields CASSLEVSYEQYF. The full variable domain, its missing parts supplied by reference TRBV2 and TRBJ2-7, is EPEVTQTPSHQVTQMGQEVILRCVPISNHLYFYWYRQILGQKVEFLVSFYNNEISEKSEIFDDQFSVERPDGSNFTLKIRSTKLEDSAMYFCASSLEVSYEQYFGPGTRLTVT.

The chain employs TRBV19 and TRBJ2-1, with 10 positions matching TRBD2. Germline assignment: CDR1 LNHDA and CDR2 SQIVND (reference sequence). CDR3 size: 17 residues. V was pared by 6 bases and J by 0 bases, with 8 bases of the junction left unmatched. As DNA, the CDR3 is TGTGCCAGTAGGGCTAGCGGGGGCCTAAGCTCCTACAATGAGCAGTTCTTC. This translates into CASRASGGLSSYNEQFF.

The chain is built from TRBV7-2 and TRBJ1-2; D is perhaps TRBD1 (6 bases). The CDR3 is made up of 15 amino acids. Trimming took off 1 base at V and 8 bases at J, with 17 bases between the two ends. The V gene's germline CDR1 is SGHTA and CDR2 FQGNSA. Here the CDR3 reads CASSLGDRGAGGYTF. DNA for the CDR3: TGTGCCAGCAGCTTAGGCGACCGGGGGGCGGGAGGCTACACCTTC.

The chain is built from TRBV5-4 and TRBJ2-1, with 11 positions matching TRBD2. V was clipped by 0 bases and J by 2 bases; unmatched bases: 4. Germline V gene sequence: CDR1 SGHNT, CDR2 YYREEE (reference sequence). The CDR3 is made up of 17 amino acids. The CDR3 protein is CASSLGLAGPAYNEQFF. The CDR3 region has the DNA TGTGCCAGCAGCTTGGGACTAGCGGGGCCCGCCTACAATGAGCAGTTCTTC.

This sequence joins TRBV9 and TRBJ2-3; 12 bases map to TRBD2. CDR3 size: 16 residues. With V trimmed by 3 bases and J by 4 bases, 6 bases remained unmatched. Germline CDR1 reads SGDLS; CDR2 reads YYNGEE. This chain's CDR3 is CASSGTSGVISDTQYF. The CDR3 coding sequence is TGTGCCAGCAGCGGGACTAGCGGGGTAATTTCAGATACGCAGTATTTT.

Only one count was recorded for this clone. V gene TRBV2 combines with J gene TRBJ1-4; a possible D gene is TRBD1 (6 bases). The CDR3 covers 19 residues. Between the trimmed V and J ends, which lost 2 bases and 0 bases, there was a span of 19 bases. CDR1 and CDR2 from the germline V gene are SNHLY and FYNNEI. The CDR3 nucleotides are TGTGCCAGCAGTGAACCTGCAGGGGTCAGTTATTCAACTAATGAAAAACTGTTTTTT. Translating it yields CASSEPAGVSYSTNEKLFF.

The chain uses TRBV19 and TRBJ1-1; 9 positions match TRBD1. The length of the CDR3 is 14 residues. Germline values: CDR1 LNHDA, CDR2 SQIVND (reference sequence). The V and J ends lost 5 bases and 1 base, in that order; junction bases with no gene match: 2. The DNA of the CDR3 is TGTGCCAGTAGTCCGGGACAGGGGAACACTGAAGCTTTCTTT. This translates into CASSPGQGNTEAFF.

About this clone: The sample has other DNA sequences that encode this CDR3 too. This chain links TRBV2 with TRBJ1-6; TRBD1 matches at 9 bases. The junction had 2 bases not matched to a gene; V was cut back by 8 bases and J by 6 bases. The germline gives CDR1 SNHLY, CDR2 FYNNEI. The CDR3 totals 13 residues. DNA of the CDR3: TGTGCCAGCTCGGACAGGGGTAATTCACCCCTCCACTTT. Its protein product is CASSDRGNSPLHF.